This T cell receptor (beta chain) was sequenced in a study of blood T cells in healthy people across ages. The CDR3 runs 18 residues. Trimming removed 1 base from V and 0 bases from J; junction bases left unmatched: 7. The germline gives CDR1 SGHDN, CDR2 FVKESK. Total RNA, at least 5 micrograms per sample, was extracted from PBMCs. A J-beta primer mix and a sample-barcoded 5' primer were used in a second PCR of roughly 6 to 12 cycles. MiXCR was run by TCRdb on the 5' RACE reads, yielding one entry per CDR3 protein. The top ten clones hold around a third of a sample with about 680,000 distinct CDR3 sequences, 49% of them seen once.

This chain joins TRBV14 and TRBJ2-1; 9 nucleotides align to TRBD2. Material for sequencing was blood. The clonotype comes from a woman aged 55-69 years in good health. The CDR3 region is CASSQGGSGRSSYNEQFF. The CDR3 coding sequence is TGTGCCAGCAGCCAAGGAGGGAGCGGGAGGTCCTCCTACAATGAGCAGTTCTTC.